This TCR beta chain was captured by sequencing in a study of identical twins. TCRdb re-called the 5' RACE reads through MiXCR, storing one row per CDR3 protein. Counted here are 700,000 or so distinct CDR3 sequences, 21% occurring once; the ten biggest clones make up over 4%. In this sample, this clonotype turned up many times. V was shortened by 5 bases and J by 4 bases, with 14 bases between the two germline ends. There are 14 residues in the CDR3. A further study also used this sample, focusing on T cells expressing NK-cell markers. That source notes: Sorting of alpha-beta TCR T cells alone was achieved in several experiments with an anti-gamma-delta TCR antibody. Dominant NKG2C+ clonotypes made up about 1.0-7.0% of CD8+ T cells in several donors. HCMV specificity of the expanded NKG2C+ T cell clones stayed unclear.

J is TRBJ1-1 and V is TRBV12-3 or TRBV12-4, with D possibly TRBD1 on 5 matching bases. The sequence was obtained from a woman aged 18-35 years in good health. The sequenced material came from PBMCs. The CDR3: CASSPRRGSTEAFF. DNA for the CDR3: TGTGCCAGCAGTCCGCGAAGGGGAAGCACTGAAGCTTTCTTT.